This T cell receptor (beta chain) comes out of a study of response to subunit inactivated influenza vaccine. General study results and limits: The authors offered the suggestion that each seasonal influenza vaccination recruits few new T cells.

The germline V gene has CDR1 DFQATT and CDR2 SNEGSKA (reference sequence). There are 12 residues in the CDR3. Only a few counts were recorded for this clonotype. The antigen remains unidentified. Sequence at one end of the junction differs from germline and may be a read error. TCRdb reanalysed the RT-PCR reads using MiXCR and keeps one entry per CDR3 protein. The sample carries roughly 500,000 distinct CDR3 sequences, 25% recorded once. This TCR was recovered from a man aged 45-60 years who received an inactivated influenza vaccine. Here the sequenced sample was CD4+ T cells sorted from PBMCs, taken 5 days after vaccination. The V call is TRBV20-1, the J call TRBJ2-3; 12 nucleotides align to TRBD2. The chain's CDR3 is CSTSGRTDTQYF. CDR3 nucleotides: TGCAGTACTAGCGGGAGGACAGATACGCAGTATTTT.